These T cell receptor beta chains were read from a single sample in a study of T-cell reconstitution after alpha-beta-depleted transplantation in children. TCRdb used MiXCR to reprocess the PCR reads, holding one entry per CDR3 protein. The sample carries approximately 50,000 distinct CDR3 sequences, around 50% recorded once. The material sequenced was peripheral blood, taken before TCRalphabeta/CD19-depleted stem cell transplant. The receptors shown here come from a boy under two years old with SCID, due to receive a stem cell transplant. The CDR3 runs from the conserved cysteine through the conserved F or W. The D gene is left open where the match is weak. Some rows mark clone size as missing; the rest say once, few, many or name a class of expanded clone.

V gene,D gene,clone size,J gene,CDR3 DNA,CDR3 protein
TRBV15,NA,NA,TRBJ1-5,TGTGCCACCAGCAGAGATCCCGGGTCCAATCAGCCCCAGCATTTT,CATSRDPGSNQPQHF
TRBV29-1,NA,NA,TRBJ1-2,TGCAGCGTTCGCGCAGGGGACGGCTACACCTTC,CSVRAGDGYTF
TRBV6-5,NA,NA,TRBJ2-6,TGTGCCAGCAGTTCTAGAGGCTTTAGCTCTGGGGCCAACGTCCTGACTTTC,CASSSRGFSSGANVLTF
TRBV7-9,NA,NA,TRBJ2-7,TGTGCCAGCAGCTTCCTAGGGACAACCTACGAGCAGTACTTC,CASSFLGTTYEQYF
TRBV7-2,TRBD2,NA,TRBJ2-3,TGTGCCAGCAGCATATCGGGGGGTCGGAATACGCAGTATTTT,CASSISGGRNTQYF
TRBV7-3,NA,NA,TRBJ2-1,TGTGCCAGCAGCTTATCTGCGGCTACCTACAATGAGCAGTTCTTC,CASSLSAATYNEQFF
TRBV28,NA,NA,TRBJ1-1,TGTGCCAGCGGGCCGAGGAACACTGAAGCTTTCTTT,CASGPRNTEAFF
TRBV29-1,NA,few,TRBJ2-7,TGCAGCGTTGAATGGCGTCAGTCGCAGTACTTC,CSVEWRQSQYF
TRBV7-2,TRBD1,medium-sized,TRBJ2-7,TGTGCCAGCAGCCCAGGGACAGGGTTTTACGAGCAGTACTTC,CASSPGTGFYEQYF
TRBV11-2,NA,once,TRBJ1-2,TGTGCCAGCAGCTCCTCGAGTCAAGATGGGCTCACCTTC,CASSSSSQDGLTF
TRBV18,TRBD2,few,TRBJ2-5,TGTGCCAGCTCACCACCGAATAGCGGGAGCCAGTACTTC,CASSPPNSGSQYF
TRBV6-5,NA,NA,TRBJ2-1,TGTGCCAGCAGCTTAGCCCTTCGGACCGACAATGAGCAGTTCTTC,CASSLALRTDNEQFF
TRBV5-1,NA,NA,TRBJ2-1,TGCGCCAGCAGCGGAGAAGGGGGAGCCGCTTACAATGAGCAGTTCTTC,CASSGEGGAAYNEQFF
TRBV7-2,NA,NA,TRBJ1-5,TGTGCCAGCAGCTTAGAGACGGGCTGGGGCCAGCCCCAGCATTTT,CASSLETGWGQPQHF
TRBV5-1,NA,few,TRBJ2-5,TGCGCCAGCAGCCTCAAGGAGATAGAGACCCAGTACTTC,CASSLKEIETQYF